A single sample gave rise to the 25 T cell receptor beta chains below, sequenced in a study of T cell responses to AZD1222 COVID-19 vaccine. Sequencing was performed with immunoSEQ multiplex PCR; in TCRdb, only in-frame clones are kept and a portion is missing. Of approximately 70,000 clones in the sample, 86% were seen once. Sequenced here: peripheral blood, sampled on day 0 of AZD1222 vaccination. These receptors were collected from an adult in good health.

The chain joins TRBV28 to TRBJ2-5; possibly TRBD2 for D (7 bases). The V end lost 8 bases, the J end lost 5 bases, and 21 bases lay between the germline ends. The CDR3 is made up of 15 amino acids. Germline-derived CDR1 and CDR2 are MDHEN and SYDVKM. CDR3 DNA: TGTGCCAGCTCCGCGGCAGGCGGGGGCGGGGAGACCCAGTACTTC. Protein: CASSAAGGGGETQYF.

J is TRBJ1-6 and V is TRBV11-2, with D unresolved. Germline values: CDR1 SGHAT, CDR2 FQNNGV. Trimming shortened V by 0 bases and J by 13 bases, and 4 bases separated the two germline ends. The CDR3 totals 11 residues. The CDR3 nucleotides read TGTGCCAGCAGCTTAGAAGGTCCCCTCCACTTT. Protein: CASSLEGPLHF.

The chain joins TRBV9 to TRBJ2-2; TRBD2 might be the D (7 bases). This CDR3 spans 16 amino acids. V shed 4 bases and J shed 1 base, with 14 bases lying between them. Germline V gene sequence: CDR1 SGDLS, CDR2 YYNGEE. CDR3 residues: CASSLSGGRNTGELFF. CDR3 in DNA: TGTGCCAGCAGCTTGTCCGGGGGGCGGAACACCGGGGAGCTGTTTTTT.

The V and J genes are TRBV7-9 and TRBJ1-3; D remains unclear. The CDR3 length is 14 residues. CDR1 SEHNR and CDR2 FQNEAQ come from the germline V gene (reference sequence). With 0 bases removed from V and 0 bases from J, the gap between germline ends came to 3 bases. In DNA form, the CDR3 reads TGTGCCAGCAGCTTAGCAGGCTCTGGAAACACCATATATTTT. It codes for CASSLAGSGNTIYF. The variable domain in full, with the rest retrieved from reference TRBV7-9 and TRBJ1-3, is DTGVSQNPRHKITKRGQNVTFRCDPISEHNRLYWYRQTLGQGPEFLTYFQNEAQLEKSRLLSDRFSAERPKGSFSTLEIQRTEQGDSAMYLCASSLAGSGNTIYFGEGSWLTVV.

CDR3 in amino acids: CASSQGLTGVGVHSSYNEQFF. Written as DNA, the CDR3 is TGTGCCAGCAGCCAAGGATTGACAGGGGTAGGCGTCCATAGCTCCTACAATGAGCAGTTCTTC. The chain recombines TRBV14 with TRBJ2-1, with 8 bases fitting TRBD1. The CDR3 loop spans 21 amino acids. The junction had 17 bases not matched to a gene; V was cut back by 1 base and J by 0 bases. Germline CDR1 SGHDN, CDR2 FVKESK.

The chain joins TRBV28 to TRBJ2-7, with D maybe TRBD2 (6 bases). This CDR3 contains 14 residues. From germline, CDR1 is MDHEN and CDR2 SYDVKM. The V end was cut by 6 bases, the J end by 0 bases, with 12 bases between. CDR3 sequence (DNA): TGTGCCAGCAGACCCGGGACTTTCTCCTACGAGCAGTACTTC. Protein sequence: CASRPGTFSYEQYF.

V usage is TRBV4-1 and J usage is TRBJ1-6; 7 nucleotides match TRBD1. The CDR3 totals 16 residues. V lost 0 bases and J lost 3; bases outside the gene matches: 2. The germline gives CDR1 MGHRA, CDR2 YSYEKL. The CDR3 is CASSQEGGSYNSPLHF. The CDR3 DNA follows: TGCGCCAGCAGCCAAGAAGGGGGCAGCTATAATTCACCCCTCCACTTT.

This clone was seen once. The genes are TRBV19 and TRBJ1-2, with D tentatively TRBD1 (5 bases). V was clipped by 1 base and J by 8 bases, with 14 bases between them. This CDR3 contains 14 residues. Germline V gives CDR1 LNHDA, CDR2 SQIVND (reference sequence). CDR3 nucleotide sequence: TGTGCCAGTAGTATAGCCCCGGGACTGGGGGGCTACACCTTC. Its translation: CASSIAPGLGGYTF.

The J gene is TRBJ2-7, the V gene TRBV4-3, with a weak D call TRBD1 (5 bases). Looked up from germline, CDR1 is LGHNA and CDR2 is YSLEER. With 0 bases removed from V and 2 bases from J, the gap between germline ends came to 8 bases. The CDR3 runs 14 residues. CDR3 sequence (DNA): TGCGCCAGCAGCCAAGACAGGGATACCTACGAGCAGTACTTC. This sequence encodes CASSQDRDTYEQYF.

The J gene is TRBJ2-7, the V gene TRBV20-1; possible D gene TRBD2, 5 bases. The CDR3 spans 11 residues. Trimming removed 3 bases at V and 2 bases at J, with 5 bases between. Germline-derived CDR1 and CDR2 are DFQATT and SNEGSKA (reference sequence). The CDR3 DNA reads as TGCAGTGCTAGCGGGACCTACGAGCAGTACTTC. It encodes CSASGTYEQYF.

This clone showed up just once. The rearrangement joins TRBV5-3 to TRBJ2-2; D could derive from TRBD1 or TRBD2 (5 bases each). TRBV5-3 is noted as an ORF with a role that remains uncertain. The CDR3 is made up of 17 amino acids. Trimming took off 0 bases at V and 3 bases at J, with 15 bases between the two ends. In nucleotides, the CDR3 is TGTGCCAGAAGCTTGGATCCGCAGGGACCTGACACCGGGGAGCTGTTTTTT. It encodes CARSLDPQGPDTGELFF.

The chain employs TRBV19 and TRBJ2-5; the D is unclear. Trimming shortened V by 1 base and J by 2 bases, and 2 bases separated the two germline ends. The germline V gene encodes CDR1 LNHDA and CDR2 SQIVND (reference sequence). This CDR3 comprises 12 residues. The DNA for the CDR3 is TGTGCCAGTAGTATAGGACAAGAGACCCAGTACTTC. The encoded protein is CASSIGQETQYF.

The V and J genes are TRBV9 and TRBJ2-1; 14 nucleotides align to TRBD2. This CDR3 has 16 amino acids. J was trimmed by 5 bases and V by 3 bases; bases with no gene match: 4. Per the germline V gene, CDR1 is SGDLS and CDR2 is YYNGEE. CDR3: CASSASGLAGDNEQFF. In DNA form, the CDR3 reads TGTGCCAGCAGCGCATCGGGACTAGCGGGGGACAATGAGCAGTTCTTC. Filled out from reference TRBV9 and TRBJ2-1, the complete variable domain reads DSGVTQTPKHLITATGQRVTLRCSPRSGDLSVYWYQQSLDQGLQFLIQYYNGEERAKGNILERFSAQQFPDLHSELNLSSLELGDSALYFCASSASGLAGDNEQFFGPGTRLTVL.

V usage is TRBV6-6 and J usage is TRBJ2-1; D tentatively fits TRBD1 or TRBD2 (5 bases each). The CDR3 is made up of 15 amino acids. The germline V gene has CDR1 MNHNY and CDR2 SVGAGI (reference sequence). Deletions cut 2 bases from V and 5 bases from J, with 13 bases between. As DNA, the CDR3 is TGTGCCAGCAGTTACATCGGGACGGGCCACAATGAGCAGTTCTTC. Translated: CASSYIGTGHNEQFF.

The CDR3 here is CASSVDSLNFYGYTF. CDR3 bases: TGTGCCAGCAGCGTAGATTCCCTCAATTTCTATGGCTACACCTTC. The chain is built from TRBV9 and TRBJ1-2; D unclear. V lost 0 bases and J lost 4, with 13 bases in between. CDR3 length: 15 amino acids. CDR1 SGDLS and CDR2 YYNGEE come from the germline V gene.

There are a few counts of this clone. This sequence joins TRBV15 and TRBJ1-1; the D is unclear. CDR1 LNHNV and CDR2 YYDKDF come from the germline V gene (reference sequence). CDR3 length: 13 residues. The V gene lost 1 base and the J gene lost 5 bases, with 8 bases spanning the gap. CDR3 DNA sequence: TGTGCCACCAGCAGAGGGGGTCGAACTGAAGCTTTCTTT. Translating gives CATSRGGRTEAFF.

With respect to this clone: Other DNA sequences within the sample encode an identical CDR3. The chain uses TRBV14 and TRBJ2-7; D tentatively fits TRBD1 or TRBD2 (5 bases each). This CDR3 contains 13 residues. V dropped 0 bases and J dropped 6 bases, with 9 bases sitting between them. Germline CDR1 is SGHDN and CDR2 is FVKESK. The CDR3 DNA reads TGTGCCAGCAGCCAAGATTTGAGGGGCGAGCAGTACTTC. Residues: CASSQDLRGEQYF.

The rearrangement links TRBV3-1 (or the pseudogene TRBV3-2) to TRBJ1-5; perhaps TRBD1 as D (6 bases). CDR3 length: 15 amino acids. V gave up 4 bases and J gave up 4 bases, with 14 bases separating them. Per the germline V gene, CDR1 is LGHDT and CDR2 is YNNKEL (reference sequence). The CDR3 DNA follows: TGTGCCAGCAGCCCGTCCCGGGACATGAATCAGCCCCAGCATTTT. It translates to CASSPSRDMNQPQHF.

V is TRBV9 and J is TRBJ2-7; TRBD1 matches at 10 bases. CDR3 size: 14 residues. V gave up 4 bases and J gave up 3 bases; unmatched junction bases: 4. Germline V CDR1 and CDR2: SGDLS, YYNGEE. The CDR3 DNA reads as TGTGCCAGCAGCCCTCGGGACAGGGGCTACGAGCAGTACTTC. Amino acid sequence: CASSPRDRGYEQYF.

The chain is built from TRBV7-3 and TRBJ1-3; D gene uncertain. From germline, CDR1 is SGHTA and CDR2 FQGTGA. CDR3 size: 14 residues. V lost 0 bases, J lost 4 bases, and 7 bases lay in between. CDR3 nucleotide sequence: TGTGCCAGCAGCTTAACGGGAGGGGGAAACACCATATATTTT. Translation: CASSLTGGGNTIYF.

This rearrangement joins TRBV15 to TRBJ2-7; D gene uncertain. The CDR3 has 15 residues. V lost 1 base and J 7 bases, leaving 17 bases between the germline ends. CDR1 LNHNV and CDR2 YYDKDF come from the germline V gene (reference sequence). In DNA, the CDR3 is TGTGCCACCAGCAGAGGGCTTTTATTGGGGATTGAGCAGTACTTC. It encodes CATSRGLLLGIEQYF.

The V gene is TRBV2, the J gene TRBJ2-5, with D uncertain. The CDR3 contains 14 residues. Germline loops: CDR1 SNHLY, CDR2 FYNNEI. Trimming removed 4 bases from V and 2 bases from J, with 11 bases in between. CDR3 DNA: TGTGCCAGCAGTGGAGGCTCGCGGCAAGAGACCCAGTACTTC. Translation: CASSGGSRQETQYF. Drawing the rest from reference TRBV2 and TRBJ2-5, the complete variable domain is EPEVTQTPSHQVTQMGQEVILRCVPISNHLYFYWYRQILGQKVEFLVSFYNNEISEKSEIFDDQFSVERPDGSNFTLKIRSTKLEDSAMYFCASSGGSRQETQYFGPGTRLLVL.

CDR3 DNA sequence: TGTGCCAGCTCACCACCGGCTCAAGAGACCCAGTACTTC. This translates into CASSPPAQETQYF. The chain employs TRBV18 and TRBJ2-5; D remains ambiguous. Germline V gene lookup returns CDR1 KGHSH and CDR2 LQKENI. This CDR3 contains 13 residues. The V end was cut by 0 bases, the J end by 2 bases, with 4 bases between.

The chain employs TRBV3-1 (or the pseudogene TRBV3-2) and TRBJ1-6; D is undetermined. CDR3 length: 15 amino acids. Trimming left V 0 bases short and J 7 bases short, with 10 bases between. In germline, CDR1 is LGHDT, CDR2 YNNKEL (reference sequence). DNA of the CDR3: TGTGCCAGCAGCCAAGAGTCAAGAAAAAATTCACCCCTCCACTTT. It translates to CASSQESRKNSPLHF.

The rearrangement joins TRBV29-1 to TRBJ2-1; D ambiguous. Germline CDR1 is SQVTM and CDR2 is ANQGSEA. The V and J ends lost 4 bases and 6 bases respectively, with 7 bases between them. CDR3 length: 11 amino acids. The CDR3 DNA sequence: TGCAGCGTTGCAGGTGCCAATGAGCAGTTCTTC. It is translated as CSVAGANEQFF.